The 27 T cell receptor beta chains below come from one sample, sequenced in a study of T-cell reconstitution after alpha-beta-depleted transplantation in children. The TCRbeta library incorporated unique molecular identifiers. TCRdb passed the PCR reads through MiXCR, listing each CDR3 protein once. The sample lists about 210,000 distinct CDR3 sequences; approximately 19% were seen once. The sample here was PBMCs, mostly from graft donor cells, taken 360 days after TCRalphabeta/CD19-depleted stem cell transplant. The receptors originated from a male patient between 2 and 15 years old who had a stem cell transplant for acute lymphoblastic leukemia, so the T cells may come from the graft donor.

The V and J genes are TRBV20-1 and TRBJ2-3, with D perhaps TRBD2 (5 bases). The CDR3 totals 13 residues. Germline V gene lookup returns CDR1 DFQATT and CDR2 SNEGSKA (reference sequence). V gave up 6 bases and J gave up 7 bases, with 17 bases separating them. Written as DNA, the CDR3 is TGCAGTGCCACTAGTAGTAGGTTGAATACGCAGTATTTT. Translated: CSATSSRLNTQYF.

Many counts were recorded for this clonotype. The chain links TRBV7-9 to TRBJ1-4; no definite D call. V was trimmed by 2 bases and J by 8 bases, leaving 18 bases between them. The CDR3 extends over 16 amino acids. Germline V lookup: CDR1 SEHNR, CDR2 FQNEAQ (reference sequence). CDR3 coding DNA: TGTGCCAGCAGCTTACCCCAAACGGTGGGAGGCGAAAAACTGTTTTTT. The encoded protein is CASSLPQTVGGEKLFF.

This clonotype has more than one count but fewer than ten. The J gene is TRBJ2-3, the V gene TRBV7-8; 8 nucleotides line up with TRBD2. The CDR3 runs 16 residues. Per the germline V gene, CDR1 is SGHVS and CDR2 is FQNEAQ. The J segment lost 0 bases and the V segment lost 5 bases, leaving 7 bases of the junction unmatched. The CDR3 here is CASSVSGALSTDTQYF. The CDR3 DNA reads TGTGCCAGCAGCGTTAGCGGGGCCCTGAGCACAGATACGCAGTATTTT.

This clonotype was seen a few times. The chain has TRBV7-2 and TRBJ2-7, with D perhaps being TRBD1 or TRBD2 (6 bases each). The germline V gene has CDR1 SGHTA and CDR2 FQGNSA. V was clipped by 2 bases and J by 4 bases, with 12 bases between them. This CDR3 is built from 14 residues. DNA for the CDR3: TGTGCCAGCAGCTTATTACAGGGAGGTTACGAGCAGTACTTC. As protein: CASSLLQGGYEQYF.

This clonotype was detected only a few times. The chain carries TRBV6-1 and TRBJ1-5; unclear D gene. V gave up 0 bases and J gave up 4 bases, with 10 bases separating them. The CDR3 extends over 15 amino acids. Germline V gene sequence: CDR1 MNHNS, CDR2 SASEGT. The CDR3 nucleotides are TGTGCCAGCAGTGAAGCGACGACACCGAATCAGCCCCAGCATTTT. Translating gives CASSEATTPNQPQHF.

This clonotype was seen only a few times. This chain links TRBV6-2 or TRBV6-3 with TRBJ2-5, with 12 bases matching TRBD1. J lost 0 bases, V lost 6 bases, and 8 bases had no gene match. The germline V gene encodes CDR1 MNHEY and CDR2 SVGEGT. CDR3 size: 17 residues. CDR3 DNA: TGTGCCAGCAGCTTGGGACAGGGGGCCCCGTACCAAGAGACCCAGTACTTC. Translating gives CASSLGQGAPYQETQYF.

The chain has TRBV5-1 and TRBJ2-2; TRBD1 matches at 10 bases. Germline V gene data show CDR1 as SGHRS and CDR2 as YFSETQ. The CDR3 length is 17 residues. J lost 0 bases, V lost 4 bases, and 6 bases had no gene match. CDR3 protein: CASSPEGQGANTGELFF. CDR3 nucleotide sequence: TGCGCCAGCAGCCCGGAAGGACAGGGGGCGAACACCGGGGAGCTGTTTTTT.

J is TRBJ1-2 and V is TRBV6-1; 10 nucleotides line up with TRBD1. The CDR3 is 14 residues long. Losses at the gene ends were 4 bases for V and 5 bases for J; bases not matched to a gene: 4. Germline V CDR1 and CDR2: MNHNS, SASEGT. Written as DNA, the CDR3 is TGTGCCAGCAGTGTCGGACAGGGGGATTATGGCTACACCTTC. This encodes CASSVGQGDYGYTF.

This clonotype was seen only a few times. This sequence joins TRBV10-1 and TRBJ1-3; D unresolved. CDR1 WNHNN and CDR2 SYGVQD come from the germline V gene (reference sequence). The CDR3 runs to 13 residues. Trimming removed 8 bases at V and 1 base at J, with 9 bases between. CDR3 DNA sequence: TGCGCCAGCGGCGGTGGTTCTGGAAACACCATATATTTT. Protein sequence: CASGGGSGNTIYF.

The chain has TRBV10-3 and TRBJ2-1; D perhaps matches TRBD2 (5 bases). This CDR3 comprises 13 residues. Trimming removed 6 bases at V and 5 bases at J, with 11 bases between. The germline V gene has CDR1 ENHRY and CDR2 SYGVKD. CDR3 region: CAISLLGDNEQFF. For the CDR3, the DNA is TGTGCCATCAGCCTCTTGGGAGACAATGAGCAGTTCTTC.

This chain links TRBV2 with TRBJ1-4; a possible D gene is TRBD1 (5 bases). This CDR3 has 11 residues. Germline V gene sequence: CDR1 SNHLY, CDR2 FYNNEI. Trimming stripped 2 bases from V and 17 bases from J, with 12 bases between. CDR3 nucleotides: TGTGCCAGCAGTGAATTGGACACGTTATTTTTT. Protein product: CASSELDTLFF.

The chain couples TRBV15 to TRBJ2-2; TRBD1 or TRBD2 may be the D gene (5 bases each). The V gene's germline CDR1 is LNHNV and CDR2 YYDKDF (reference sequence). There are 14 residues in the CDR3. Trimming stripped 8 bases from V and 4 bases from J, with 14 bases between. The CDR3 is CATEGRPTTGELFF. CDR3 sequence (DNA): TGTGCCACCGAGGGGCGCCCTACCACCGGGGAGCTGTTTTTT. The variable domain in full, with the rest retrieved from reference TRBV15 and TRBJ2-2, is DAMVIQNPRYQVTQFGKPVTLSCSQTLNHNVMYWYQQKSSQAPKLLFHYYDKDFNNEADTPDNFQSRRPNTSFCFLDIRSPGLGDTAMYLCATEGRPTTGELFFGEGSRLTVL.

There are a few counts of this clonotype. The rearrangement joins TRBV19 to TRBJ2-2, with 7 bases identical to TRBD2. J lost 4 bases, V lost 10 bases, and 18 bases had no gene match. Germline V gene sequence: CDR1 LNHDA, CDR2 SQIVND (reference sequence). There are 17 residues in the CDR3. The CDR3 protein is CATPGIRSGEGTGELFF. The DNA of the CDR3 is TGTGCCACCCCAGGGATCCGCAGCGGGGAGGGCACCGGGGAGCTGTTTTTT.

This clonotype was picked up a small number of times. The V gene is TRBV7-9, the J gene TRBJ2-4, with D maybe TRBD1 (5 bases). Germline V gene sequence: CDR1 SEHNR, CDR2 FQNEAQ (reference sequence). The V gene lost 5 bases and the J gene lost 8 bases, with 22 bases spanning the gap. This CDR3 has 16 amino acids. The CDR3 spells CASSLNTGILSYIQYF. CDR3 nucleotide sequence: TGTGCCAGCAGCCTGAACACAGGAATTCTATCTTACATTCAGTACTTC.

The chain has TRBV10-3 and TRBJ1-2; the match to TRBD1 covers 11 bases. Losses at the gene ends were 6 bases for V and 6 bases for J; bases not matched to a gene: 6. Germline CDR1 is ENHRY and CDR2 is SYGVKD. This CDR3 is 14 amino acids long. The DNA of the CDR3 is TGTGCCATCAGCGATGGACAGGGGGCGGATGGCTACACCTTC. Its translation is CAISDGQGADGYTF.

This clonotype was seen only a few times. This chain links TRBV5-1 with TRBJ2-7; possible D gene TRBD1, 5 bases. This CDR3 is built from 12 residues. The germline gives CDR1 SGHRS, CDR2 YFSETQ. The germline V and J ends were trimmed by 2 bases and 6 bases, with 9 bases remaining between them. The CDR3: CASSLLDSEQYF. The DNA for the CDR3 is TGCGCCAGCAGCTTACTCGACAGCGAGCAGTACTTC.

The rearrangement joins TRBV18 to TRBJ2-4, with a tentative D call TRBD1 (6 bases). The germline CDR1 and CDR2 sequences are KGHSH and LQKENI. The CDR3 is 18 amino acids. V gave up 2 bases and J gave up 0 bases, with 17 bases separating them. CDR3 loop: CASSPYPGDILAKNIQYF. As DNA, the CDR3 is TGTGCCAGCTCACCATACCCCGGGGACATTTTAGCCAAAAACATTCAGTACTTC.

V is TRBV5-1 and J is TRBJ2-3; D may match TRBD1 or TRBD2 (5 bases each). V was clipped by 0 bases and J by 5 bases, with 13 bases between them. This CDR3 is built from 15 residues. The germline gives CDR1 SGHRS, CDR2 YFSETQ. CDR3 region: CASSLDGTWGDTQYF. CDR3 nucleotide sequence: TGCGCCAGCAGCTTGGACGGGACCTGGGGAGATACGCAGTATTTT.

The rearrangement links TRBV7-9 to TRBJ2-3, with D possibly TRBD1 on 5 matching bases. CDR1 is SEHNR, CDR2 FQNEAQ, per germline (reference sequence). This CDR3 comprises 15 residues. Trimming pared 4 bases from V and 4 bases from J, leaving 15 bases between. The CDR3 nucleotides read TGTGCCAGCAGCTCTGACAGCATCCCATCAGATACGCAGTATTTT. Its translation is CASSSDSIPSDTQYF. The whole variable domain, remainder taken from reference TRBV7-9 and TRBJ2-3, is DTGVSQNPRHKITKRGQNVTFRCDPISEHNRLYWYRQTLGQGPEFLTYFQNEAQLEKSRLLSDRFSAERPKGSFSTLEIQRTEQGDSAMYLCASSSDSIPSDTQYFGPGTRLTVL.

This clonotype was observed a few times. The CDR3, as DNA: TGTGCCAGCAGAGAGGCGGGACAGCTTTACAATGAGCAGTTCTTC. Protein: CASREAGQLYNEQFF. This chain uses TRBV28 with TRBJ2-1; perhaps TRBD1 as D (7 bases). This CDR3 spans 15 amino acids. Trimming took 6 bases from V and 4 from J, leaving 16 bases between them. Germline V CDR1 and CDR2: MDHEN, SYDVKM.

The chain recombines TRBV4-1 with TRBJ2-1; D may match TRBD1 or TRBD2 (5 bases each). The CDR3 has 16 amino acids. V lost 2 bases and J lost 10, with 21 bases in between. CDR1 and CDR2 (germline): MGHRA, YSYEKL. The CDR3 nucleotides are TGCGCCAGCAGCCAAAGATTAGGGGTGGCGGGCGGCGAGCAGTTCTTC. It specifies CASSQRLGVAGGEQFF.

The chain couples TRBV29-1 to TRBJ2-5; the match to TRBD1 covers 9 bases. Germline loops: CDR1 SQVTM, CDR2 ANQGSEA. The CDR3 consists of 12 residues. J gave up 5 bases and V 7 bases, and 5 bases lay outside the gene matches. CDR3 in amino acids: CSATGGLETQYF. CDR3 DNA: TGCAGCGCAACAGGGGGCTTGGAGACCCAGTACTTC.

This clonotype was detected a few times. The rearrangement uses TRBV29-1 and TRBJ2-1; D gene ambiguous. The CDR3 is made up of 12 amino acids. V was shortened by 1 base and J by 10 bases, with 11 bases between the two germline ends. Germline lookup yields CDR1 SQVTM and CDR2 ANQGSEA. This CDR3 is CSVEVGQWEQFF. As DNA, the CDR3 is TGCAGCGTTGAAGTTGGCCAATGGGAGCAGTTCTTC.

This clonotype has only a few counts. This chain connects TRBV20-1 to TRBJ2-7; TRBD1 matches 11 bases. CDR3 length: 15 amino acids. V was clipped by 5 bases and J by 0 bases; unmatched bases: 6. Germline V CDR1 and CDR2: DFQATT, SNEGSKA (reference sequence). In nucleotides, the CDR3 is TGCAGTGCTCGACTAGGGACAGGGGGCTCCTACGAGCAGTACTTC. It translates to CSARLGTGGSYEQYF.

The table lists this clonotype with a count of one. A much larger clone lies one base from this, so it may be a read error. This chain uses TRBV20-1 with TRBJ2-3; TRBD1 agrees at 7 bases. V was pared by 5 bases and J by 2 bases, with 10 bases of the junction left unmatched. The CDR3 extends over 15 amino acids. Germline values: CDR1 DFQATT, CDR2 SNEGSKA (reference sequence). CDR3 sequence: CSALDRVRDTDTQYF. CDR3 DNA: TGCAGTGCTCTCGACAGGGTAAGGGACACAGATACGCAGTATTTT.

This clonotype was picked up a small number of times. The genes are TRBV30 and TRBJ1-1, with 7 positions matching TRBD1. The germline CDR1 and CDR2 sequences are GTSNPN and SVGIG (reference sequence). The CDR3 has 13 amino acids. V dropped 7 bases and J dropped 1; count of bases not matched to a gene: 6. CDR3 sequence (DNA): TGTGCCTCAAGGACAGGTTGGAACACTGAAGCTTTCTTT. Protein product: CASRTGWNTEAFF.

This clonotype was seen more than once but under ten times. The chain recombines TRBV7-9 with TRBJ1-1; tentatively, D is TRBD1 (6 bases). The CDR3 extends over 13 amino acids. The germline CDR1 and CDR2 sequences are SEHNR and FQNEAQ (reference sequence). V lost 5 bases, J lost 4 bases, and 11 bases lay in between. The CDR3 region has the DNA TGTGCCAGCAGCCCGCAGGGGATCACTGAAGCTTTCTTT. It codes for CASSPQGITEAFF.